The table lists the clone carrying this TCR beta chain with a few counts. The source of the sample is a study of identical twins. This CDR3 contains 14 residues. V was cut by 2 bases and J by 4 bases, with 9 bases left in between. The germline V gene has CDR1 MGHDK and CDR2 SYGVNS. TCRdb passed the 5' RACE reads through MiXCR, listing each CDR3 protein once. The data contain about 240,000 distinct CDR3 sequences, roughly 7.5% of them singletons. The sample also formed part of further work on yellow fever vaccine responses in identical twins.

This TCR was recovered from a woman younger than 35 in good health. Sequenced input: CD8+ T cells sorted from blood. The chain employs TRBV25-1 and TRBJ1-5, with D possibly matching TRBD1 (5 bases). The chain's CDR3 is CASSERGGNQPQHF. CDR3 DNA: TGTGCCAGCAGTGAACGGGGGGGGAATCAGCCCCAGCATTTT.